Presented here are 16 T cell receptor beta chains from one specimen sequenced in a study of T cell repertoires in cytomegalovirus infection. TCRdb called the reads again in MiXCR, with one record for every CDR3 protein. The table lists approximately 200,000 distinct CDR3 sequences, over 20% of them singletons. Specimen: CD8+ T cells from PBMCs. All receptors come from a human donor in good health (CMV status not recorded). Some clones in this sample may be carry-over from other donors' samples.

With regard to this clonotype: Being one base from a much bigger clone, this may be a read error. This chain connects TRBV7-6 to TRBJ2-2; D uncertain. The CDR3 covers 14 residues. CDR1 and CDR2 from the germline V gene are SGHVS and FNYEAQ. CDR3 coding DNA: TGTGCCAGCAGCTTATACTCGAACATCGGGGAGCTGTTTTTT. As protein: CASSLYSNIGELFF.

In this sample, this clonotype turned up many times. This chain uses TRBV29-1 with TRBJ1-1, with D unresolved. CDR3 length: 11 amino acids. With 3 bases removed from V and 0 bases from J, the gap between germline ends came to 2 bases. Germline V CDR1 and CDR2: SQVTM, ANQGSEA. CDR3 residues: CSVEVNTEAFF. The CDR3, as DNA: TGCAGCGTTGAGGTGAACACTGAAGCTTTCTTT.

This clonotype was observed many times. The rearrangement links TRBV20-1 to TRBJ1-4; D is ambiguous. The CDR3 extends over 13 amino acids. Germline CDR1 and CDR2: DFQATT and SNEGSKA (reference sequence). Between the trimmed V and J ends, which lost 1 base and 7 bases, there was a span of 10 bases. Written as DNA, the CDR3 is TGCAGTGCTAGAGTGCCAACGGGTGAAAAACTGTTTTTT. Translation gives CSARVPTGEKLFF.

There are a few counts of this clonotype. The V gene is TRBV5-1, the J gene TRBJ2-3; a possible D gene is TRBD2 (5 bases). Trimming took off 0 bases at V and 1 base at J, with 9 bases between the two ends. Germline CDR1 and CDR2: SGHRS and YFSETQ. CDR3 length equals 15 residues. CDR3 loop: CASSLAVSGTDTQYF. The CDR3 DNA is TGCGCCAGCAGCTTGGCAGTTAGCGGCACAGATACGCAGTATTTT.

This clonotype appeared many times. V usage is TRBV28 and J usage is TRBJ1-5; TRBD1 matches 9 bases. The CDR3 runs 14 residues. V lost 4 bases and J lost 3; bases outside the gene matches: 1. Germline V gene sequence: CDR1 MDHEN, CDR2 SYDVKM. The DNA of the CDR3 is TGTGCCAGCAGTTGGGACAGGGTCAATCAGCCCCAGCATTTT. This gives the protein CASSWDRVNQPQHF.

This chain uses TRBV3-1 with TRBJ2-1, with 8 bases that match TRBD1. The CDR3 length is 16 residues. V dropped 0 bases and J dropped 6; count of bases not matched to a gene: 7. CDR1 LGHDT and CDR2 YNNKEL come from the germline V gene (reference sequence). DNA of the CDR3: TGTGCCAGCAGCCAAGATTGGACCAGGGGGCTCAATGAGCAGTTCTTC. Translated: CASSQDWTRGLNEQFF.

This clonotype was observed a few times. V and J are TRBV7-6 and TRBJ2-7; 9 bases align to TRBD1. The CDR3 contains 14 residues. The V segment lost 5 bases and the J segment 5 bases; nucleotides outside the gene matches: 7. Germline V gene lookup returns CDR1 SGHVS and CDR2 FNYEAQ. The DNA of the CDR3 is TGTGCCAGCAGCCGGGGACAGGGTTGGGACGAGCAGTACTTC. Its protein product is CASSRGQGWDEQYF.

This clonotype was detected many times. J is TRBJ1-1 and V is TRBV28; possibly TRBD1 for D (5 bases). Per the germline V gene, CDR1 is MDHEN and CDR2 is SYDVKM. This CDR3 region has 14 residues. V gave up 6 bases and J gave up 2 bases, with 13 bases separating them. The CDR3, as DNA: TGTGCCAGCAGCATTGACAGCTTAAACACTGAAGCTTTCTTT. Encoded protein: CASSIDSLNTEAFF. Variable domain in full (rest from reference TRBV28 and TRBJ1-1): DVKVTQSSRYLVKRTGEKVFLECVQDMDHENMFWYRQDPGLGLRLIYFSYDVKMKEKGDIPEGYSVSREKKERFSLILESASTNQTSMYLCASSIDSLNTEAFFGQGTRLTVV.

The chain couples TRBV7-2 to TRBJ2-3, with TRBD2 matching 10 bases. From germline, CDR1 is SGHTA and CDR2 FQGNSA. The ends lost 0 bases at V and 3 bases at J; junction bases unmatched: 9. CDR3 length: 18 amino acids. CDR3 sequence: CASSLASGGARATDTQYF. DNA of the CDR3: TGTGCCAGCAGCTTAGCCAGCGGGGGGGCCAGAGCGACAGATACGCAGTATTTT.

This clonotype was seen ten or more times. The CDR3 DNA reads as TGTGCCAGCAGCCCGATCCGGGACAGGGGGAAAGAGACCCAGTACTTC. Its translation: CASSPIRDRGKETQYF. V is TRBV7-6 and J is TRBJ2-5, with 11 positions matching TRBD1. The germline gives CDR1 SGHVS, CDR2 FNYEAQ. The CDR3 loop spans 16 amino acids. The V gene end was trimmed by 5 bases and the J gene end by 3 bases; junction bases not matched to a gene: 8.

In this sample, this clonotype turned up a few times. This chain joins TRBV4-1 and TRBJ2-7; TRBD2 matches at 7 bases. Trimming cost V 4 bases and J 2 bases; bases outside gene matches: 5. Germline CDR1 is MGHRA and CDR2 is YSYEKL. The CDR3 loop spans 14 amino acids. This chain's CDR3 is CASSLRDYTYEQYF. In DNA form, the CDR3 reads TGCGCCAGCAGCCTCCGGGACTACACCTACGAGCAGTACTTC.

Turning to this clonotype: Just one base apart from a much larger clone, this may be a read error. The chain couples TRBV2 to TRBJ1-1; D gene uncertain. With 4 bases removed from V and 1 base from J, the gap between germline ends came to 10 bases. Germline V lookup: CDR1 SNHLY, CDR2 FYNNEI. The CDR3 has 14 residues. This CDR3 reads CASSVGPKNTEAFF. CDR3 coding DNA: TGTGCCAGCAGTGTCGGGCCGAAGAACACTGAAGCTTTCTTT.

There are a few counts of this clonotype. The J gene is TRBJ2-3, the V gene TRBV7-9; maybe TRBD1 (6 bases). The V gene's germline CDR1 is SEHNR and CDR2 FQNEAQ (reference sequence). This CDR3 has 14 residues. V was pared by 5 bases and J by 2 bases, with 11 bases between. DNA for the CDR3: TGTGCCAGCAGCCCACCGGGACACACAGATACGCAGTATTTT. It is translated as CASSPPGHTDTQYF.

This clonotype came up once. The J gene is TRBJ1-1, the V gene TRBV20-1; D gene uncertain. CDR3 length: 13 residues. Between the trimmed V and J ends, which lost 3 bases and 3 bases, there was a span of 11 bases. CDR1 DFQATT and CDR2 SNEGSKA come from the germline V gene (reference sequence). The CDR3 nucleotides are TGCAGTGCTAGCAACCCCGGCGACACTGAAGCTTTCTTT. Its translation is CSASNPGDTEAFF.

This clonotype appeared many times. The CDR3 here is CASSQDRGTEAFF. The CDR3, as DNA: TGTGCCAGCAGCCAGGACAGGGGCACTGAAGCTTTCTTT. The V gene is TRBV7-3, the J gene TRBJ1-1; 9 nucleotides align to TRBD1. Germline V gene lookup returns CDR1 SGHTA and CDR2 FQGTGA. This CDR3 spans 13 amino acids. V lost 5 bases to trimming and J lost 4 bases; unmatched junction nucleotides: 2.

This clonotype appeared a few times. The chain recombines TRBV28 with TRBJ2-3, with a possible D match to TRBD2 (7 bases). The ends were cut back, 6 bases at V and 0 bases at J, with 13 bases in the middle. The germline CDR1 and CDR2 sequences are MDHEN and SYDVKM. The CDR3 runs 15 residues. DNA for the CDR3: TGTGCCAGCAGCGTAGGGGGGGTTAGCACAGATACGCAGTATTTT. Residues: CASSVGGVSTDTQYF.